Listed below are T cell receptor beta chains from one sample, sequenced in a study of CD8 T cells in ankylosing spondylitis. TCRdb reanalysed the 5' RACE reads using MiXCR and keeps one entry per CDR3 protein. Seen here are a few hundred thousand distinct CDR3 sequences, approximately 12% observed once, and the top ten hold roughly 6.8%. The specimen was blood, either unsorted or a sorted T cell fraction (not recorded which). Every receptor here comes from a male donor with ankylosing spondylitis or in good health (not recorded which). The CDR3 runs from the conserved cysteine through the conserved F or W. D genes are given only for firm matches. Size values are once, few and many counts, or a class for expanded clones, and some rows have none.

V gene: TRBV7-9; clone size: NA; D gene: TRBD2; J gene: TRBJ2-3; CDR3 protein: CASSGSSGSDTQYF; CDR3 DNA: TGTGCCAGCAGTGGATCTAGCGGGTCAGATACGCAGTATTTT
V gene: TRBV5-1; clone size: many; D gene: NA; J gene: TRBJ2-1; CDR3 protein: CASSYREYPPNEQFF; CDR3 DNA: TGCGCCAGCAGCTACCGGGAATACCCCCCCAATGAGCAGTTCTTC
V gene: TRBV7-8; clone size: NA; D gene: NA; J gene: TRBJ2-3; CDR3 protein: CASSARFTSRTDTQYF; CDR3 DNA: TGTGCCAGCAGCGCCCGGTTTACTAGCAGGACAGATACGCAGTATTTT
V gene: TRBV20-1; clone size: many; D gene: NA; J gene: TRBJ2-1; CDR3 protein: CSASADGGFSYNEQFF; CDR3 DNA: TGCAGTGCTTCTGCGGATGGGGGTTTCTCCTACAATGAGCAGTTCTTC
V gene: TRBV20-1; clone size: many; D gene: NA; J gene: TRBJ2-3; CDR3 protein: CSLLPSGPSTDTQYF; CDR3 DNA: TGCAGTCTCCTGCCAAGCGGACCTAGCACAGATACGCAGTATTTT
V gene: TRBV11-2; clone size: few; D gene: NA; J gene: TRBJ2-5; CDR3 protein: CASSGDLEETQYF; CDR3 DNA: TGTGCCAGCAGCGGGGACTTGGAGGAGACCCAGTACTTC
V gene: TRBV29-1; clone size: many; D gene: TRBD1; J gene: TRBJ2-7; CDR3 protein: CSVDGQGASYEQYF; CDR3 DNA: TGCAGCGTTGACGGGCAGGGGGCTTCCTACGAGCAGTACTTC
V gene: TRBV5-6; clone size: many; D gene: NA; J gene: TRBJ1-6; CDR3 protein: CASSFTGSPVLHF; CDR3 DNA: TGTGCCAGCAGCTTTACTGGTTCGCCTGTTCTCCACTTT
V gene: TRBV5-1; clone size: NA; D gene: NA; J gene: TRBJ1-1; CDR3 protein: CASSGTFHSSDTEAFF; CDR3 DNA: TGCGCCAGCAGCGGTACCTTTCACTCGTCGGACACTGAAGCTTTCTTT
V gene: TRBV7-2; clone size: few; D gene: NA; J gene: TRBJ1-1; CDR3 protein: CANRRRTNTEAFF; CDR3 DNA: TGTGCCAATAGACGGCGGACGAACACTGAAGCTTTCTTT